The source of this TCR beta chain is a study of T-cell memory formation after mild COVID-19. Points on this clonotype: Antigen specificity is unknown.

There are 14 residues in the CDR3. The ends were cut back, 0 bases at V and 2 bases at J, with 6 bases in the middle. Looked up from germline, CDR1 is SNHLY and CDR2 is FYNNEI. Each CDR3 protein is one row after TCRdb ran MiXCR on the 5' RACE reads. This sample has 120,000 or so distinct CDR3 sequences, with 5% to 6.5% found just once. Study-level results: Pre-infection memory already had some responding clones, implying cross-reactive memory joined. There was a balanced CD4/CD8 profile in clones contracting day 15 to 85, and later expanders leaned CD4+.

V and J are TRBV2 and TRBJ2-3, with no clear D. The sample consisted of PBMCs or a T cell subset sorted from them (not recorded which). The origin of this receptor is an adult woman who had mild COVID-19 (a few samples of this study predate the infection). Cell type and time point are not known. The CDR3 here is CASSEALATDTQYF. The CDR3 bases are TGTGCCAGCAGTGAAGCTCTTGCCACAGATACGCAGTATTTT.